This T cell receptor beta chain was observed in a study of T cell responses to AZD1222 COVID-19 vaccine (dated by TCRdb to the early 2020s). About the full investigation: AZD1222 recipients whose second dose came at about 4 weeks and those whose second dose came at about 12 weeks were combined into one group, since spike-specific TCR depth and breadth did not differ between the two schedules. Enrollment into the trials was organized by age into subgroups of 18-55, 56-69 and 70-plus years, and those subgroups contained roughly 150, 30 and 60 TCR-sequenced participants, respectively. A total of roughly 240 trial participants underwent TCR sequencing, of whom 207 received two doses of AZD1222 and some 26 received two doses of the MenACWY control vaccine. What the research found in general, with its limitations: Most participants were white British and females outnumbered males, and the authors suggested that clonal diversity may have been underestimated. The vaccine-associated CD4 TCRs covered the entire spike protein, and the dominant responses fell in regions 160-218 and 743-854. Reportedly, almost half of the unique spike-specific TCRs recognized epitopes lying outside the regions that are mutated in the B.1.351 and B.1.1.7 variants. After two AZD1222 doses, spike-specific TCR breadth and depth were significantly higher than at day 0 and than in MenACWY recipients. Conclusions about previously exposed vaccinees are limited, since just six AZD1222 recipients were seropositive for SARS-CoV-2 at baseline. In the small 56-69-year group, the increase in depth fell short of significance, most likely because of low power. Because no day 14 peak-response samples were available, repertoires were characterized only after the peak T cell response.

Inclusive of the bounding cysteine and phenylalanine, the CDR3 is 17 residues long. Only the CDR3 portion is preserved as DNA: 51 bases, with reading frame beginning at the first base. For this chain, trimming is 1 base at the V end and 0 bases at the J end, and the number of junction bases without a gene match is 5. CDR1 KGHSH and CDR2 LQKENI were looked up in the germline V gene. About this clone itself: The antigen this receptor binds is unknown. Base qualities are not at hand, and no much larger clone is one base apart.

Explained via the paper, the time point label denotes: baseline before first vaccination. Samples from vaccinated people were obtained from the UK trials COV001 and COV002, which included a single-blind randomized controlled phase 2/3 trial of AZD1222 (ChAdOx1 nCoV-19) in healthy adults. For TCRbeta chain sequencing, PBMC samples from trial participants were taken at day 0 and at day 28 after the second dose. The CDR3 regions of human TCRbeta chains were analyzed by immunosequencing. On the study's bioinformatics: Repertoire TCRs were checked for matches against a reference library of SARS-CoV-2-specific TCRs that had been generated using the MIRA antigen-specificity platform. Breadth was defined as the fraction of unique TCRs that were SARS-CoV-2-associated, and depth was defined as the fraction of total T cells that were SARS-CoV-2-associated. Using the MIRA data, each spike-specific TCR was mapped to the spike region that the TCR reacts to and placed in a CD4 or CD8 class. Log10-transformed breadth and depth values were compared by one-way ANOVA with Sidak's multiple comparisons tests. Here the immuneACCESS table is served through TCRdb, limited to in-frame sequences with V and J called. Missing clones are a known gap in these copies; in checked studies unresolved V genes cover under half, and the rest lacks a known reason. The V and J calls and the clone size are those of that table, but D and trimming were determined from the DNA. This sample has about 56,000 clones in its table, and 80% to 90% of those were observed once. The top ten constitute roughly 15% of the sample.

The sample in question was peripheral blood, obtained on day 0 of AZD1222 vaccination. Rearrangement joined TRBV18 to TRBJ2-2; a stretch of 7 junction bases matches TRBD2. The clonotype comes from an adult in good health. The DNA sequence is given as TGTGCCAGCTCACCACTCCGGGGGGATACGAACACCGGGGAGCTGTTTTTT. Its protein reads: CASSPLRGDTNTGELFF.